Listed below are T cell receptor beta chains from one sample, sequenced in a study of blood T cell repertoires in COVID-19. Using immunoSEQ multiplex PCR, the repertoire was profiled, and TCRdb retains in-frame clones only, with some absent. The sample lists about 140,000 clones, 60% to 80% occurring once. Sequences were obtained from peripheral blood. The receptors derive from a woman aged 50 to 65 with active or convalescent COVID-19. The CDR3 runs from the conserved cysteine through the conserved F or W. The order of the fields is V gene, D gene, J gene, clone size, CDR3 protein, CDR3 DNA. A D gene is named only where the DNA matches it firmly. Some rows mark clone size as missing; the rest say once, few, many or name a class of expanded clone.

v_gene: TRBV29-1; d_gene: TRBD1; j_gene: TRBJ1-2; abundance: once; CDR3aa: CSVDLPTTGGFYGYTF; CDR3nt: TGCAGCGTTGATTTACCAACTACAGGGGGGTTTTATGGCTACACCTTC
v_gene: TRBV7-8; d_gene: TRBD1; j_gene: TRBJ2-5; abundance: NA; CDR3aa: CASSRGQQETQYF; CDR3nt: TGTGCCAGCAGCCGGGGACAGCAAGAGACCCAGTACTTC
v_gene: TRBV30; d_gene: NA; j_gene: TRBJ1-4; abundance: NA; CDR3aa: CAWSTGVGLFF; CDR3nt: TGTGCCTGGAGTACAGGCGTAGGACTGTTTTTT
v_gene: TRBV7-8; d_gene: TRBD1; j_gene: TRBJ1-2; abundance: NA; CDR3aa: CASSPGTGWNYGYTF; CDR3nt: TGTGCCAGCAGTCCCGGGACAGGGTGGAACTATGGCTACACCTTC
v_gene: TRBV25-1; d_gene: NA; j_gene: TRBJ2-2; abundance: NA; CDR3aa: CASIQVAGTGELFF; CDR3nt: TGTGCCAGTATCCAGGTCGCGGGCACCGGGGAGCTGTTTTTT
v_gene: TRBV18; d_gene: TRBD1; j_gene: TRBJ1-1; abundance: NA; CDR3aa: CASSPPGQGRAEAFF; CDR3nt: TGTGCCAGCTCACCACCGGGACAGGGGAGGGCTGAAGCTTTCTTT
v_gene: TRBV5-1; d_gene: TRBD1; j_gene: TRBJ2-7; abundance: NA; CDR3aa: CASSTGTAHYEQYF; CDR3nt: TGCGCCAGCAGCACCGGGACAGCTCACTACGAGCAGTACTTC
v_gene: TRBV2; d_gene: NA; j_gene: TRBJ1-4; abundance: NA; CDR3aa: CASSVQGLFNEKLFF; CDR3nt: TGTGCCAGCAGTGTCCAGGGGCTTTTTAATGAAAAACTGTTTTTT
v_gene: TRBV21-1; d_gene: NA; j_gene: TRBJ1-5; abundance: once; CDR3aa: CASSLSDCDQPQHF; CDR3nt: TGTGCCAGCAGCCTATCGGACTGCGATCAGCCCCAGCATTTT
v_gene: TRBV18; d_gene: TRBD1; j_gene: TRBJ1-1; abundance: NA; CDR3aa: CASSLRQGNTEAFF; CDR3nt: TGTGCCAGCTCACTCCGACAGGGGAACACTGAAGCTTTCTTT